This TCR beta chain was sequenced for a study of cytomegalovirus exposure and HLA in healthy donors. Across the whole study: The study's early data release held tens of millions of unique TCRs from HLA-typed donors.

The PCR used 60 Vbeta and 13 Jbeta primers. Only in-frame clones appear in the TCRdb table, and some are missing; sequencing was by immunoSEQ multiplex PCR. Its table lists 130,000 or so clones. Broader study findings: It was shown in a later analysis that HLA-associated TCR beta chains were more clonally expanded than other, equally common chains.

Points on this clone: The antigen remains unidentified.

What was sequenced was PBMCs. This clonotype originated in a woman in her 40s in good health and CMV-seropositive.

CDR3 sequence reads: CASSGVAGSYNEQFF. CDR3 sequence (DNA): TGTGCCAGCAGTGGGGTAGCGGGAAGTTACAATGAGCAGTTCTTC. This chain uses TRBV2 with TRBJ2-1, with TRBD2 matching 8 bases. This CDR3 contains 15 residues. The germline V gene has CDR1 SNHLY and CDR2 FYNNEI. With 4 bases clipped from V and 4 bases from J, the junction kept 6 bases outside the gene matches.